The T cell receptor (beta chain) under discussion was sequenced for a study of CD8 T cells in ankylosing spondylitis. TCRdb re-called the 5' RACE reads with MiXCR, one entry per CDR3 protein. This table has 350,000 to 450,000 distinct CDR3 sequences, roughly 20% appearing once. Study-level points and caveats: Matched synovial fluid from ankylosing spondylitis patients was reported to be enriched for disease-linked clones. What appeared characteristic of ankylosing spondylitis blood was a TCR beta motif of eight highly homologous variants. Prior literature has documented some motif variants in synovial fluid and blood from reactive arthritis.

In its sample, this clonotype was seen a few times. Its antigen is not known. The CDR3 sequence is 10 residues long. V lost 5 bases to trimming and J lost 6 bases, with 8 bases between them. Germline CDR1 SQVTM, CDR2 ANQGSEA. The TCR was taken from a male donor with ankylosing spondylitis or in good health (not recorded which). The sample consisted of blood, either unsorted or a sorted T cell fraction (not recorded which). The gene calls are TRBV29-1 and TRBJ2-7; D ambiguous. CDR3 DNA sequence: TGCAGCGTTTATTTGAGCGAGCAGTACTTC. Translated, it gives CSVYLSEQYF.